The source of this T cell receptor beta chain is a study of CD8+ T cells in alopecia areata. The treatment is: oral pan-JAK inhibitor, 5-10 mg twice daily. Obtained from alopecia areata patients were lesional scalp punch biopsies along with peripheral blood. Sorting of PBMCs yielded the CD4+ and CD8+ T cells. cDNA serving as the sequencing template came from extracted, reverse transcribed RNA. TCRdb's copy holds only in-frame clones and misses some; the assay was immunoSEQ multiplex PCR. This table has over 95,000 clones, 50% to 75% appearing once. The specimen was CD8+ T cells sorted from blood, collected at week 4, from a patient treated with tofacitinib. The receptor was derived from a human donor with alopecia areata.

The CDR3 region has the DNA TGCGCCAGCAGCTGGACTAGCGGGAGCAACGAGCAGTACTTC. This encodes CASSWTSGSNEQYF. The chain combines TRBV5-1 with TRBJ2-7; 13 nucleotides agree with TRBD2. V dropped 3 bases and J dropped 5; count of bases not matched to a gene: 2. CDR3 size: 14 residues. The V gene's germline CDR1 is SGHRS and CDR2 YFSETQ.